The clone carrying this TCR beta chain was detected ten times or more. As yet, its antigen is unknown. V was cut by 0 bases and J by 7 bases, with 10 bases left in between. CDR1 is LGHNA and CDR2 is YSLEER in the germline V gene. CDR3 length: 14 residues. The source of the sample is a study of Graves' ophthalmopathy and Graves' hyperthyroidism. Study summary: No progression to ophthalmopathy over 18 months defined stable hyperthyroidism.

Aged 18 to 65, the patients with hyperthyroidism had under 2 months' duration and were newly diagnosed. RNA transcripts served as template for amplifying TCR beta CDR3 sequences. HTBI-primed RT-PCR formed the first round, and a multiplex PCR formed the second. TCRdb re-analysed the multiplex PCR reads in MiXCR, keeping a single row per CDR3 protein. The sample contains some 1.1 million distinct CDR3 sequences, about two fifths of which appear only once. The study's findings and limits: Classification of ophthalmopathy versus stable hyperthyroidism by a 13-signature model yielded roughly 86% sensitivity and around 81% specificity.

This TCR was recovered from an adult man with Graves' hyperthyroidism. The chain uses TRBV4-3 and TRBJ1-5; no clear D gene. The sample taken for sequencing was peripheral blood or thyroid tissue (not recorded which). For the CDR3, the DNA is TGCGCCAGCAGCCAAGATTGGGTAGGGCAGCCCCAGCATTTT. It yields the protein CASSQDWVGQPQHF.